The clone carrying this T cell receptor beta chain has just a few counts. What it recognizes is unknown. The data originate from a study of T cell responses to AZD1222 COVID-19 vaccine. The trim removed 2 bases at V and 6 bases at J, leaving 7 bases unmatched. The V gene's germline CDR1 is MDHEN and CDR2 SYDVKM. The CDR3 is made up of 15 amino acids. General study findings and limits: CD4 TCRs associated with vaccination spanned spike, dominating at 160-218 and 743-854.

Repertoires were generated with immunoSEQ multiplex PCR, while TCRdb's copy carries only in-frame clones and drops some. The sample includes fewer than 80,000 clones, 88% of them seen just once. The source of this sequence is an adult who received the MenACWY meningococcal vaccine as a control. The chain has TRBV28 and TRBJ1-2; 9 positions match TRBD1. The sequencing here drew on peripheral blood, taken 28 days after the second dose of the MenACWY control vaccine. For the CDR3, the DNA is TGTGCCAGCAGTTTAAGTGGGACAGGGAGACATGGCTACACCTTC. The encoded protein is CASSLSGTGRHGYTF.